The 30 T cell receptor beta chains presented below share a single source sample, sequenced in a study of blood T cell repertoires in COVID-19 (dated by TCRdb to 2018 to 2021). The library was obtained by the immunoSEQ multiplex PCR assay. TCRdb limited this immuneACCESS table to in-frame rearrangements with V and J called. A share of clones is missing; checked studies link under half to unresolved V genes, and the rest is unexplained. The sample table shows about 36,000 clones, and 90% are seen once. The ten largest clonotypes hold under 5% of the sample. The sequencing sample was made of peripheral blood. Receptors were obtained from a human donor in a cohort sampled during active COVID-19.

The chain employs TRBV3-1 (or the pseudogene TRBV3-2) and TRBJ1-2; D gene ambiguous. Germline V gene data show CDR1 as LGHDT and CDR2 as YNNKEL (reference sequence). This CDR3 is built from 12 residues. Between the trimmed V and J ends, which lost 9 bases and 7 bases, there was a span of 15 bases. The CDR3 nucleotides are TGTGCCAGTAGTGGGTCGGGATCTGGCTACACCTTC. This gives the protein CASSGSGSGYTF.

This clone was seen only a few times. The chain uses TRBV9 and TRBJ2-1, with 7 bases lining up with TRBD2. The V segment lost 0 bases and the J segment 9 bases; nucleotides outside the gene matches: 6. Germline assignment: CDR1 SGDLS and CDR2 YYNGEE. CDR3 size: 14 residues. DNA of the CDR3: TGTGCCAGCAGCGTAGACCCAGCGGGGATTGAGCAGTTCTTC. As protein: CASSVDPAGIEQFF.

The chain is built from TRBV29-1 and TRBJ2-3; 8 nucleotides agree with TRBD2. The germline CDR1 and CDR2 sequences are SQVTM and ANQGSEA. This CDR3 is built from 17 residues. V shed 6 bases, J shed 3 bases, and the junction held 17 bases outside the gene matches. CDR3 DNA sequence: TGCAGCGTCGGGGCGGGAGGACAACTTTTTATTACAGATACGCAGTATTTT. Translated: CSVGAGGQLFITDTQYF.

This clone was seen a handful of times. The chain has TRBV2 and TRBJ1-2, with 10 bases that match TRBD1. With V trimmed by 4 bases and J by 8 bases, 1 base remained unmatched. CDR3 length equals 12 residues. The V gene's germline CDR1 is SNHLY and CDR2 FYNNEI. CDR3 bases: TGTGCCAGCAGTGGGACAGGGGGAGGCTACACCTTC. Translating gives CASSGTGGGYTF.

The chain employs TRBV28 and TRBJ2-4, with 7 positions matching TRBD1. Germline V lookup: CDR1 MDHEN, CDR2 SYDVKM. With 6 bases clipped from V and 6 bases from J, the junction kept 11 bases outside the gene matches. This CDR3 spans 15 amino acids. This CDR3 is CASSILRGPGNIQYF. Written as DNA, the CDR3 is TGTGCCAGCAGCATTTTAAGGGGGCCCGGAAACATTCAGTACTTC.

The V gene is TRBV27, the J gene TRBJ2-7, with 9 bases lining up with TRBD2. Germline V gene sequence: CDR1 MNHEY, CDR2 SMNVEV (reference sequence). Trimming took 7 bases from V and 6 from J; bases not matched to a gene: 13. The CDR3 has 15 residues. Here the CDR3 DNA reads TGTGCCAGCACTCGTGACGGGGGACTAGCAGGCGAGCAGTACTTC. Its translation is CASTRDGGLAGEQYF.

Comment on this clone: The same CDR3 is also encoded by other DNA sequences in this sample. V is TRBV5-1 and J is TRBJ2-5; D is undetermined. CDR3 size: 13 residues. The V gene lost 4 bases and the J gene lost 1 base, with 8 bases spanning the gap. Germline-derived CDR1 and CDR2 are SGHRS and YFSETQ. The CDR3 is CASSLGGQETQYF. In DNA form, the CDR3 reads TGCGCCAGCAGCCTCGGCGGCCAAGAGACCCAGTACTTC.

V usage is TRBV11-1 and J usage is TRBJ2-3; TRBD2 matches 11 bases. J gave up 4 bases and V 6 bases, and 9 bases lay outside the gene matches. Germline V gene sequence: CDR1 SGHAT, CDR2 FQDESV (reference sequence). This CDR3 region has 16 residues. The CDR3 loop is CASSYSGRAGADTQYF. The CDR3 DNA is TGTGCCAGCAGTTATAGCGGGAGGGCCGGGGCAGATACGCAGTATTTT.

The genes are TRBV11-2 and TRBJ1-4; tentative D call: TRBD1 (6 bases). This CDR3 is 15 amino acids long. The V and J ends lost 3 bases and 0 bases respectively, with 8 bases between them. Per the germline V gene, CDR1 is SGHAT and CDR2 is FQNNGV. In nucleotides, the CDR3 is TGTGCCAGCAGCTTGGGACAATCAACTAATGAAAAACTGTTTTTT. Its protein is CASSLGQSTNEKLFF. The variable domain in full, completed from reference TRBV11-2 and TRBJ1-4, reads EAGVAQSPRYKIIEKRQSVAFWCNPISGHATLYWYQQILGQGPKLLIQFQNNGVVDDSQLPKDRFSAERLKGVDSTLKIQPAKLEDSAVYLCASSLGQSTNEKLFFGSGTQLSVL.

The CDR3: CASSRIWTGVAGELFF. As DNA, the CDR3 is TGCGCCAGCAGCAGAATCTGGACAGGGGTGGCCGGGGAGCTGTTTTTT. V usage is TRBV4-1 and J usage is TRBJ2-2; TRBD1 agrees at 9 bases. V lost 5 bases, J lost 6 bases, and 10 bases stayed unmatched. CDR1 is MGHRA, CDR2 YSYEKL, per germline. The CDR3 length is 16 residues.

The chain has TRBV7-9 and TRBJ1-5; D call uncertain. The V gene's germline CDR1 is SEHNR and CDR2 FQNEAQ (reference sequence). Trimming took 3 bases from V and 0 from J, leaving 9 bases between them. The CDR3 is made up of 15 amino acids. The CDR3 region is CASSLNSYSNQPQHF. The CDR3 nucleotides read TGTGCCAGCAGCTTGAACAGCTATAGCAATCAGCCCCAGCATTTT.

DNA of the CDR3: TGTGCCAGCTCACCACTCCTCGGGGATGAAAAACTGTTTTTT. Amino acid sequence: CASSPLLGDEKLFF. The rearrangement uses TRBV18 and TRBJ1-4; D unresolved. From germline, CDR1 is KGHSH and CDR2 LQKENI. This CDR3 contains 14 residues. Trimming removed 1 base from V and 6 bases from J, with 9 bases in between.

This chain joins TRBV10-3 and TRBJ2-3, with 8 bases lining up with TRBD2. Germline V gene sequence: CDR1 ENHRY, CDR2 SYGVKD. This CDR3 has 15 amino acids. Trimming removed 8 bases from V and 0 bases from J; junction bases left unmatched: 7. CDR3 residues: CAIQPGLGSTDTQYF. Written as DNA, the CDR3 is TGTGCCATCCAACCGGGACTAGGGAGCACAGATACGCAGTATTTT.

The chain's CDR3 is CAWSGQAGSLNEQFF. CDR3 coding DNA: TGTGCCTGGTCCGGACAGGCGGGCAGCCTAAATGAGCAGTTCTTC. The V gene is TRBV30, the J gene TRBJ2-1, with 7 bases fitting TRBD1. The CDR3 runs to 15 residues. Trimming removed 5 bases from V and 7 bases from J; junction bases left unmatched: 14. Germline values: CDR1 GTSNPN, CDR2 SVGIG (reference sequence). Full variable domain (remainder filled in from reference TRBV30 and TRBJ2-1): SQTIHQWPATLVQPVGSPLSLECTVEGTSNPNLYWYRQAAGRGLQLLFYSVGIGQISSEVPQNLSASRPQDRQFILSSKKLLLSDSGFYLCAWSGQAGSLNEQFFGPGTRLTVL.

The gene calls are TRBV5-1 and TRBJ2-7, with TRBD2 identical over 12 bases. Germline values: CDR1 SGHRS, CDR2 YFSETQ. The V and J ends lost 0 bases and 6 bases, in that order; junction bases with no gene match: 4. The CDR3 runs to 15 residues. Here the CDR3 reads CASSLETSGRGEQYF. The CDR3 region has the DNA TGCGCCAGCAGCTTGGAGACTAGCGGGAGAGGCGAGCAGTACTTC.

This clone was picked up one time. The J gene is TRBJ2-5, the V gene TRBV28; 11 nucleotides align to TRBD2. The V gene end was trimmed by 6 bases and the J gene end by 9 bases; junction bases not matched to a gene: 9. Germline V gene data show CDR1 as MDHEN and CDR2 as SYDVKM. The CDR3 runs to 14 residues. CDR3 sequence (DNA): TGTGCCAGCAGCACACTAGCGGGAGTTGTGGCCCAGTACTTC. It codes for CASSTLAGVVAQYF.

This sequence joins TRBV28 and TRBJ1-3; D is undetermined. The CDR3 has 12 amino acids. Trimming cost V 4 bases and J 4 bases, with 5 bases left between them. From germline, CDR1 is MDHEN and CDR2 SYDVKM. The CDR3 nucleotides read TGTGCCAGCAGTTCACAGGGAAACACCATATATTTT. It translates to CASSSQGNTIYF. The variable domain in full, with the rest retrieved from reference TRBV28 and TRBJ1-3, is DVKVTQSSRYLVKRTGEKVFLECVQDMDHENMFWYRQDPGLGLRLIYFSYDVKMKEKGDIPEGYSVSREKKERFSLILESASTNQTSMYLCASSSQGNTIYFGEGSWLTVV.

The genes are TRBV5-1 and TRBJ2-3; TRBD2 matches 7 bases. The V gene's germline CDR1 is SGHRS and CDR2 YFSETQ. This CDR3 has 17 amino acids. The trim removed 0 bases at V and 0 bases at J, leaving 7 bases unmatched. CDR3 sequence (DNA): TGCGCCAGCAGCTTGGGATGGTCTAGCGGTAGCACAGATACGCAGTATTTT. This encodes CASSLGWSSGSTDTQYF.

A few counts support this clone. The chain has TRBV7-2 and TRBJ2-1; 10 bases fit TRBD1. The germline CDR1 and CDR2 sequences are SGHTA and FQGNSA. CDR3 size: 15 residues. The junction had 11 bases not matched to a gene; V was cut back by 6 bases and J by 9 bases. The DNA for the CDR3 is TGTGCCAGCAGTTCCGGGACAGGGGTGGTCGGTGAGCAGTTCTTC. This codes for CASSSGTGVVGEQFF.

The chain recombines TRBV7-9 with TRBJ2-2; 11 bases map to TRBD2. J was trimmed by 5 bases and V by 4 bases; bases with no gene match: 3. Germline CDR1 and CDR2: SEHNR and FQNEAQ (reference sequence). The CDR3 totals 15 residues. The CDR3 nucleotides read TGTGCCAGCAGCTGGGTAGCGGGAGGGACCGGGGAGCTGTTTTTT. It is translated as CASSWVAGGTGELFF.

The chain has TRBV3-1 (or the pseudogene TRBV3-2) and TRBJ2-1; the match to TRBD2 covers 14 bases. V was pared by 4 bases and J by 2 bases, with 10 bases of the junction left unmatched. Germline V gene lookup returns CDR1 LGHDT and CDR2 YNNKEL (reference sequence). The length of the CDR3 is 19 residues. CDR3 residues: CASSRPRLAGGPTYNEQFF. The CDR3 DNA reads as TGTGCCAGCAGCCGACCTCGACTAGCGGGAGGGCCCACCTACAATGAGCAGTTCTTC.

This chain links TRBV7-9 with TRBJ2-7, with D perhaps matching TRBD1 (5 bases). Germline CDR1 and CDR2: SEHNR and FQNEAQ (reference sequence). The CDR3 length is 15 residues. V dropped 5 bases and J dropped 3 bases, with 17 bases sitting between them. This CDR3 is CASSKNSPGIYEQYF. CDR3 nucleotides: TGTGCCAGCAGCAAAAACTCCCCAGGGATCTACGAGCAGTACTTC.

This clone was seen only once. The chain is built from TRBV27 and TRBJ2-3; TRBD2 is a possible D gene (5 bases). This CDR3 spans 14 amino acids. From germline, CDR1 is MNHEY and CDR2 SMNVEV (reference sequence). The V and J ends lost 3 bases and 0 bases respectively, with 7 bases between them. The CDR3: CASSFQRSTDTQYF. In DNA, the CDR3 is TGTGCCAGCAGTTTTCAGCGGAGCACAGATACGCAGTATTTT.

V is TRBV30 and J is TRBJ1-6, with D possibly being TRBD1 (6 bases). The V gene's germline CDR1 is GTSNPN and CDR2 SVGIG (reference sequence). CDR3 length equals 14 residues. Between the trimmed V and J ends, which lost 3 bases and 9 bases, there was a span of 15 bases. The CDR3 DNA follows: TGTGCCTGGAGCGAAGACAGGATGAGTTCACCCCTCCACTTT. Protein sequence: CAWSEDRMSSPLHF.

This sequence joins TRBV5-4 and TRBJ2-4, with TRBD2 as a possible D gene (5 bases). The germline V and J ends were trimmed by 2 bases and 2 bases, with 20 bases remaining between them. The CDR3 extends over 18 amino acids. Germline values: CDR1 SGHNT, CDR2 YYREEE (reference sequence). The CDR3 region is CASSLDLLAPTTKNIQYF. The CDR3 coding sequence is TGTGCCAGCAGCTTAGACTTGCTAGCCCCGACAACCAAAAACATTCAGTACTTC.

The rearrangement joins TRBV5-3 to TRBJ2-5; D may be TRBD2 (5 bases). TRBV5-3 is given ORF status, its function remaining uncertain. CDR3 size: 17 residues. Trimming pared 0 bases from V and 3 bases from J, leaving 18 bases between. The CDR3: CARSLGGQYPGKETQYF. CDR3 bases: TGTGCCAGAAGCTTGGGCGGGCAATACCCGGGCAAAGAGACCCAGTACTTC.

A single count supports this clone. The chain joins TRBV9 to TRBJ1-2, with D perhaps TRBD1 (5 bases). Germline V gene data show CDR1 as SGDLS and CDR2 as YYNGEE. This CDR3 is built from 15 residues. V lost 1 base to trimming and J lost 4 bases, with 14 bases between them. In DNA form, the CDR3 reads TGTGCCAGCAGCGTACAGGCGGACAAGGGCTATGGCTACACCTTC. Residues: CASSVQADKGYGYTF.

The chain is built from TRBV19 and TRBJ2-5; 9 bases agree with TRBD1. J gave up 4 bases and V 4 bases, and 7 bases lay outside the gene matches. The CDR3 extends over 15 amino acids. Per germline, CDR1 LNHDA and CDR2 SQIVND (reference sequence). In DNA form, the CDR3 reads TGTGCCAGTAGTAAAGGGACAGGGCGCGTAGAGACCCAGTACTTC. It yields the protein CASSKGTGRVETQYF. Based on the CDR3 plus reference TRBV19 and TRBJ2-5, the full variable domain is DGGITQSPKYLFRKEGQNVTLSCEQNLNHDAMYWYRQDPGQGLRLIYYSQIVNDFQKGDIAEGYSVSREKKESFPLTVTSAQKNPTAFYLCASSKGTGRVETQYFGPGTRLLVL.

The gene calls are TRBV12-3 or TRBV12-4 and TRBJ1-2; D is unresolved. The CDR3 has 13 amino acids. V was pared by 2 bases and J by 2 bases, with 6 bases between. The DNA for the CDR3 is TGTGCCAGCAGTTTATGGCCGAACTATGGCTACACCTTC. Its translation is CASSLWPNYGYTF.

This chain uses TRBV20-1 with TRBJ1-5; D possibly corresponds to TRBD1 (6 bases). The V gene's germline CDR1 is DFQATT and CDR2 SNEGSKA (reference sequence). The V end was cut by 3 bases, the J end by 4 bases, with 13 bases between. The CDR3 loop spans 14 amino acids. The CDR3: CSASPTGQNQPQHF. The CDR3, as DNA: TGCAGTGCTAGTCCGACAGGCCAGAATCAGCCCCAGCATTTT.